Below, 14 T cell receptor beta chains from the same sample are listed, as sequenced in a study of shared clonotypes between healthy human individuals. TCRdb keeps only in-frame clones here, not all; method: immunoSEQ multiplex PCR. Of 2.3 million or so clones in the sample, just over 90% were seen once. The sample taken for sequencing was naive CD4+ T cells from PBMCs. Subset defined: CD45RA+ positively selected. The receptors were sampled from a man younger than 30 in good health. Some clones in this sample may be carry-over from other donors' samples.

This clone was detected only once. The rearrangement joins TRBV10-3 to TRBJ1-5; 7 bases fit TRBD1. Trimming removed 0 bases from V and 0 bases from J; junction bases left unmatched: 5. Per germline, CDR1 ENHRY and CDR2 SYGVKD. The CDR3 totals 17 residues. The DNA for the CDR3 is TGTGCCATCAGTGAGTCGATATGGACAGGTAGCAATCAGCCCCAGCATTTT. This sequence encodes CAISESIWTGSNQPQHF.

V gene TRBV6-5 combines with J gene TRBJ2-3; weak D call: TRBD2 (6 bases). V was shortened by 3 bases and J by 9 bases, with 19 bases between the two germline ends. CDR1 is MNHEY, CDR2 SVGAGI, per germline. The CDR3 covers 15 residues. The CDR3 is CASSYLGGNMKTQYF. In nucleotides, the CDR3 is TGTGCCAGCAGTTATCTAGGCGGGAATATGAAGACGCAGTATTTT.

The chain's CDR3 is CASSFPGTSGMHSYNEQFF. The CDR3, as DNA: TGTGCCAGCAGTTTCCCAGGGACTAGCGGGATGCACTCCTACAATGAGCAGTTCTTC. The chain employs TRBV27 and TRBJ2-1; the match to TRBD2 covers 13 bases. The CDR3 length is 19 residues. The junction had 8 bases not matched to a gene; V was cut back by 3 bases and J by 0 bases. In germline, CDR1 is MNHEY, CDR2 SMNVEV (reference sequence).

The chain couples TRBV27 to TRBJ2-4; D is unresolved. Germline V gene sequence: CDR1 MNHEY, CDR2 SMNVEV (reference sequence). V was shortened by 8 bases and J by 0 bases, with 8 bases between the two germline ends. The CDR3 runs to 13 residues. The chain's CDR3 is CASRNLAKNIQYF. CDR3 nucleotides: TGTGCCAGCCGTAACTTAGCCAAAAACATTCAGTACTTC.

V is TRBV4-1 and J is TRBJ2-7, with D perhaps matching TRBD2 (6 bases). V lost 4 bases and J lost 7, with 29 bases in between. Germline loops: CDR1 MGHRA, CDR2 YSYEKL. The CDR3 is made up of 18 amino acids. The CDR3 region is CASSLLAGRAGKLLEQYF. CDR3 bases: TGCGCCAGCAGCCTCCTCGCGGGGCGGGCCGGTAAGCTTTTGGAGCAGTACTTC.

The rearrangement uses TRBV27 and TRBJ2-2; D is possibly TRBD2 (7 bases). The CDR3 runs 15 residues. Deletions cut 6 bases from V and 3 bases from J, with 14 bases between. Germline CDR1 reads MNHEY; CDR2 reads SMNVEV (reference sequence). Here the CDR3 DNA reads TGTGCCAGCAGGGGGGGGGCAGGTGACACCGGGGAGCTGTTTTTT. Its protein product is CASRGGAGDTGELFF.

The chain uses TRBV18 and TRBJ1-2; D not resolved. V gave up 2 bases and J gave up 0 bases, with 10 bases separating them. This CDR3 spans 15 amino acids. The V gene's germline CDR1 is KGHSH and CDR2 LQKENI. CDR3 coding DNA: TGTGCCAGCTCACCAGGTGGACCTTCTAACTATGGCTACACCTTC. This encodes CASSPGGPSNYGYTF.

The chain recombines TRBV2 with TRBJ1-2; 12 bases align to TRBD1. Germline V lookup: CDR1 SNHLY, CDR2 FYNNEI. Trimming removed 4 bases from V and 3 bases from J; junction bases left unmatched: 9. The CDR3 runs 17 residues. CDR3: CASSGRDRGRWDYGYTF. The CDR3 DNA sequence: TGTGCCAGCAGTGGCCGGGACAGGGGGCGCTGGGACTATGGCTACACCTTC.

The chain employs TRBV18 and TRBJ1-2; the match to TRBD1 covers 9 bases. There are 16 residues in the CDR3. Germline V gives CDR1 KGHSH, CDR2 LQKENI. Trimming at V came to 3 bases and at J to 1 base, leaving 6 bases not matched to a gene. The chain's CDR3 is CASSPSTDRGNYGYTF. In DNA, the CDR3 is TGTGCCAGCTCACCGTCCACGGACAGGGGTAACTATGGCTACACCTTC.

V and J are TRBV10-2 and TRBJ1-2; no clear D. CDR3 length equals 16 residues. Germline V gene lookup returns CDR1 WSHSY and CDR2 SAAADI. Trimming removed 0 bases at V and 5 bases at J, with 16 bases between. CDR3: CASSESWQENSYGYTF. The CDR3 DNA reads TGCGCCAGCAGTGAGTCCTGGCAGGAAAACAGTTATGGCTACACCTTC.

The chain recombines TRBV7-2 with TRBJ2-7, with D possibly TRBD2 on 5 matching bases. Germline lookup yields CDR1 SGHTA and CDR2 FQGNSA. This CDR3 has 16 residues. V was cut by 1 base and J by 3 bases, with 16 bases left in between. The CDR3 DNA reads as TGTGCCAGCAGCTTAGTTAGCCAGAGGGTAAACTACGAGCAGTACTTC. Its protein product is CASSLVSQRVNYEQYF. The whole variable domain, filled in from reference TRBV7-2 and TRBJ2-7, reads GAGVSQSPSNKVTEKGKDVELRCDPISGHTALYWYRQSLGQGLEFLIYFQGNSAPDKSGLPSDRFSAERTGGSVSTLTIQRTQQEDSAVYLCASSLVSQRVNYEQYFGPGTRLTVT.

This chain links TRBV5-1 with TRBJ2-7; 7 bases line up with TRBD2. The CDR3 has 14 residues. Germline values: CDR1 SGHRS, CDR2 YFSETQ. Losses at the gene ends were 1 base for V and 3 bases for J; bases not matched to a gene: 4. CDR3 region: CASSLSGGHYEQYF. CDR3 DNA sequence: TGCGCCAGCAGCTTGTCGGGAGGCCACTACGAGCAGTACTTC.

This clone occurred once. CDR3 in amino acids: CASRNRDRVPGANVLTF. The CDR3, as DNA: TGTGCCAGCAGAAACCGGGACAGGGTTCCTGGGGCCAACGTCCTGACTTTC. The rearrangement uses TRBV2 and TRBJ2-6; TRBD1 agrees at 9 bases. The CDR3 has 17 amino acids. The V and J ends lost 6 bases and 2 bases, in that order; junction bases with no gene match: 8. The germline V gene encodes CDR1 SNHLY and CDR2 FYNNEI.

This sequence joins TRBV11-2 and TRBJ2-1; weak D call: TRBD2 (5 bases). The germline V and J ends were trimmed by 2 bases and 4 bases, with 21 bases remaining between them. The CDR3 has 18 amino acids. The germline V gene has CDR1 SGHAT and CDR2 FQNNGV. The CDR3 DNA reads TGTGCCAGCAGCTTACTTCTAGTAGCGCGAACAGCTTACAATGAGCAGTTCTTC. Translation gives CASSLLLVARTAYNEQFF. Combining the CDR3 with reference TRBV11-2 and TRBJ2-1 gives the whole variable domain EAGVAQSPRYKIIEKRQSVAFWCNPISGHATLYWYQQILGQGPKLLIQFQNNGVVDDSQLPKDRFSAERLKGVDSTLKIQPAKLEDSAVYLCASSLLLVARTAYNEQFFGPGTRLTVL.